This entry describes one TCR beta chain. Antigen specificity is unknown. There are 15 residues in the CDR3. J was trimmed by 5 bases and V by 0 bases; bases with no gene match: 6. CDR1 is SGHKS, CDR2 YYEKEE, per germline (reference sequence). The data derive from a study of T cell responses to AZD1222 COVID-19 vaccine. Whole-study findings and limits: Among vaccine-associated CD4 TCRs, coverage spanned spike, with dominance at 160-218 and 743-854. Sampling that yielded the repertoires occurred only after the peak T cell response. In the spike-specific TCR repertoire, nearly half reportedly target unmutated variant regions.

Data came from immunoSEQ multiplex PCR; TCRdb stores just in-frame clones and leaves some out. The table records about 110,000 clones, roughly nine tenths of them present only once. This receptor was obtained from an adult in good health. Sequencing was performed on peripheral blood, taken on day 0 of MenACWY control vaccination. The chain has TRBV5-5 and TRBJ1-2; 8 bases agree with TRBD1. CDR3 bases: TGTGCCAGCAGCTTGGGTCCGGGACAGGTTTATGGCTACACCTTC. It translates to CASSLGPGQVYGYTF.